The present entry profiles one T cell receptor (beta chain) with its context. This entry belongs to a study of blood T cell repertoires in COVID-19. Study-level background: Italy, Spain and the United States were the sources of the convalescent and acute COVID-19 samples. T cells, B-cell-depleted T cells, or PBMCs supplied cDNA or gDNA.

Original analysis: Estimation of nucleated cell counts relied on the amplification of reference gene primers. Sequencing used immunoSEQ multiplex PCR; TCRdb keeps in-frame clones, though not all of them. V and J calls and clone size come straight from that table; D and trimming were deduced from the DNA. The sample holds some 250,000 clones; 75% to 90% are singletons and the top ten take around 1.8%. Sequenced sample: peripheral blood. The receptor was derived from a man aged 30 to 39 with active or convalescent COVID-19.

CDR3 residues: CASSQKTGTEAFF. Written as DNA, the CDR3 is TGTGCCAGCAGCCAAAAGACAGGGACTGAAGCTTTCTTT. V is TRBV7-9 and J is TRBJ1-1; TRBD1 matches at 7 bases. Germline CDR1 and CDR2: SEHNR and FQNEAQ (reference sequence). The CDR3 is 13 amino acids. Trimming removed 5 bases from V and 5 bases from J; junction bases left unmatched: 5.